Each of the 32 T cell receptor beta chains below was sequenced from the same sample in a study of graft-versus-host responses after intestinal transplantation. TCRdb's table, derived via immunoSEQ multiplex PCR, lists solely in-frame clones and lacks some. Of 20,000 or so clones in the sample, approximately 80% were seen once. The sample here was PBMCs, taken 14 days after transplant. The receptors stem from a human patient who received an intestinal transplant, so some T cells may come from the graft donor.

This clone appeared a single time. CDR3 bases: TGCGCCAGCAGCCCTCGGGACAGCGGTCGAATAGAGCAGTTCTTC. It specifies CASSPRDSGRIEQFF. The chain joins TRBV5-1 to TRBJ2-1; TRBD1 aligns across 7 bases. Germline V gene data show CDR1 as SGHRS and CDR2 as YFSETQ. The V segment lost 4 bases and the J segment 10 bases; nucleotides outside the gene matches: 14. The CDR3 is 15 amino acids.

The gene calls are TRBV7-2 and TRBJ2-5; D uncertain. The CDR3 has 13 amino acids. V lost 3 bases, J lost 5 bases, and 10 bases lay in between. In germline, CDR1 is SGHTA, CDR2 FQGNSA. Here the CDR3 DNA reads TGTGCCAGCAGCTTCGTAGCTGGGGAGACCCAGTACTTC. It translates to CASSFVAGETQYF.

The chain is built from TRBV21-1 and TRBJ2-5; the table's D call of TRBD2 was not tested on the DNA. TRBV21-1 is deemed a pseudogene. CDR3 length: 15 amino acids. The CDR3 loop reads CASSKRRRGPETQYF. The CDR3, as DNA: TGTGCCAGCAGCAAAAGGCGCAGAGGTCCAGAGACCCAGTACTTC.

CDR3 in amino acids: CASSLSKLGHEQFF. The CDR3 DNA sequence: TGTGCCAGCAGCTTATCGAAGCTTGGTCATGAGCAGTTCTTC. The chain combines TRBV7-9 with TRBJ2-1, with D unresolved. V was trimmed by 2 bases and J by 8 bases, leaving 13 bases between them. The CDR3 is 14 residues long. CDR1 SEHNR and CDR2 FQNEAQ come from the germline V gene (reference sequence).

The chain joins TRBV5-1 to TRBJ2-7; D not certain. The CDR3 has 16 amino acids. V gave up 0 bases and J gave up 6 bases, with 19 bases separating them. Germline loops: CDR1 SGHRS, CDR2 YFSETQ. The DNA of the CDR3 is TGCGCCAGCAGCTTGGCGGAGACACGGATGGCCTCCGAGCAGTACTTC. This gives the protein CASSLAETRMASEQYF.

CDR3 amino acids: CASSLVRGQTGELFF. CDR3 DNA: TGTGCCAGCAGCTTAGTCAGGGGGCAGACCGGGGAGCTGTTTTTT. V and J are TRBV7-8 and TRBJ2-2; 8 bases align to TRBD1. The CDR3 totals 15 residues. V was pared by 1 base and J by 5 bases, with 3 bases of the junction left unmatched. Looked up from germline, CDR1 is SGHVS and CDR2 is FQNEAQ.

This clone has more than one count but fewer than ten. This chain uses TRBV5-1 with TRBJ2-5; 11 bases are shared with TRBD2. The CDR3 is 17 amino acids. Per the germline V gene, CDR1 is SGHRS and CDR2 is YFSETQ. V was clipped by 0 bases and J by 5 bases; unmatched bases: 9. CDR3 sequence: CASSLAWLAGGFETQYF. CDR3 in DNA: TGCGCCAGCAGCTTGGCGTGGTTAGCGGGGGGGTTTGAGACCCAGTACTTC.

The rearrangement links TRBV10-3 to TRBJ2-1; 7 positions agree with TRBD1. The germline V gene encodes CDR1 ENHRY and CDR2 SYGVKD. The CDR3 length is 16 residues. V was clipped by 2 bases and J by 1 base; unmatched bases: 5. The CDR3 reads CAISERTGVSYNEQFF. CDR3 sequence (DNA): TGTGCCATCAGTGAGCGTACAGGGGTGTCCTACAATGAGCAGTTCTTC.

The chain links TRBV19 to TRBJ2-1, with 8 bases identical to TRBD2. This CDR3 spans 15 amino acids. Unmatched junction bases numbered 7, after V lost 3 bases and J lost 6 bases. Germline V gene data show CDR1 as LNHDA and CDR2 as SQIVND (reference sequence). For the CDR3, the DNA is TGTGCCAGTAGTATCGTGGGTAGCGGGGCCAATGAGCAGTTCTTC. Its translation: CASSIVGSGANEQFF.

A word on this clone: The same CDR3 also results from other DNA sequences found in this sample. The chain uses TRBV5-1 and TRBJ2-5; TRBD2 is a possible D gene (7 bases). V shed 3 bases and J shed 14 bases, with 23 bases lying between them. The CDR3 totals 14 residues. The V gene's germline CDR1 is SGHRS and CDR2 YFSETQ. CDR3 amino acids: CASSSGEGLGEQYF. CDR3 nucleotide sequence: TGCGCCAGCAGCTCAGGGGAGGGGCTAGGGGAGCAATACTTC.

This clone was picked up a small number of times. This chain connects TRBV9 to TRBJ2-5; D tentatively reads TRBD1 or TRBD2 (5 bases each). From germline, CDR1 is SGDLS and CDR2 YYNGEE. V lost 2 bases to trimming and J lost 1 base, with 12 bases between them. CDR3 length: 15 residues. DNA of the CDR3: TGTGCCAGCAGCGTCCAGGGAGCCAGCCAAGAGACCCAGTACTTC. Residues: CASSVQGASQETQYF.

This chain joins TRBV27 and TRBJ2-3; 10 bases map to TRBD2. The CDR3 spans 15 residues. V lost 2 bases to trimming and J lost 1 base; unmatched junction nucleotides: 0. The germline V gene encodes CDR1 MNHEY and CDR2 SMNVEV (reference sequence). CDR3 nucleotides: TGTGCCAGCAGTTTAACTAGCGGGGGCACAGATACGCAGTATTTT. Residues: CASSLTSGGTDTQYF.

The rearrangement uses TRBV5-1 and TRBJ2-7; the D gene is possibly TRBD2 (7 bases). Germline CDR1 is SGHRS and CDR2 is YFSETQ. V lost 0 bases and J lost 6, with 16 bases in between. The CDR3 extends over 15 amino acids. The CDR3 loop is CASSLGEGRGGEQYF. The DNA for the CDR3 is TGCGCCAGCAGCTTGGGAGAGGGAAGGGGGGGCGAGCAGTACTTC.

The chain is built from TRBV5-4 and TRBJ2-5; D uncertain. Germline loops: CDR1 SGHNT, CDR2 YYREEE (reference sequence). Trimming left V 4 bases short and J 5 bases short, with 15 bases between. CDR3 length: 14 amino acids. The CDR3 sequence is CASSETLVVETQYF. CDR3 DNA sequence: TGTGCCAGCAGCGAGACTTTGGTCGTTGAGACCCAGTACTTC.

The V call is TRBV27, the J call TRBJ2-7; no clear D. Germline CDR1 MNHEY, CDR2 SMNVEV (reference sequence). CDR3 size: 13 residues. V shed 2 bases and J shed 4 bases, with 9 bases lying between them. Here the CDR3 reads CASSLGPNYEQYF. The CDR3 bases are TGTGCCAGCAGTTTAGGGCCTAATTACGAGCAGTACTTC.

V gene TRBV5-1 combines with J gene TRBJ2-2; no definite D call. This CDR3 region has 13 residues. Trimming removed 4 bases at V and 6 bases at J, with 10 bases between. Germline assignment: CDR1 SGHRS and CDR2 YFSETQ. CDR3 residues: CASSAADPGELFF. The CDR3 region has the DNA TGCGCCAGCAGCGCGGCCGACCCCGGGGAGCTGTTTTTT.

V and J are TRBV11-1 and TRBJ1-4; 7 nucleotides match TRBD1. CDR3 size: 16 residues. V dropped 5 bases and J dropped 0; count of bases not matched to a gene: 6. Germline V gives CDR1 SGHAT, CDR2 FQDESV (reference sequence). CDR3 amino acids: CASSTGTATTNEKLFF. CDR3 bases: TGTGCCAGCAGCACGGGGACAGCAACAACTAATGAAAAACTGTTTTTT.

The chain employs TRBV11-2 and TRBJ2-6; unclear D gene. The CDR3 length is 15 residues. V gave up 2 bases and J gave up 0 bases, with 5 bases separating them. From germline, CDR1 is SGHAT and CDR2 FQNNGV. CDR3 region: CASSLTSSGANVLTF. CDR3 nucleotides: TGTGCCAGCAGCTTAACTTCCTCTGGGGCCAACGTCCTGACTTTC.

The CDR3 DNA follows: TGTGCCAGCAGCTTAGATCTAGGTGGCTACACCTTC. This gives the protein CASSLDLGGYTF. The chain has TRBV11-2 and TRBJ1-2, with D unclear. The V gene lost 0 bases and the J gene lost 7 bases, with 6 bases spanning the gap. Germline loops: CDR1 SGHAT, CDR2 FQNNGV. CDR3 length: 12 residues.

This clone was found once. The chain has TRBV6-5 and TRBJ1-2; 9 bases agree with TRBD1. Germline values: CDR1 MNHEY, CDR2 SVGAGI. The CDR3 covers 14 residues. Unmatched junction bases numbered 7, after V lost 5 bases and J lost 6 bases. The CDR3 protein is CASSRLQGANGYTF. Here the CDR3 DNA reads TGTGCCAGCAGTCGCCTACAGGGGGCTAATGGCTACACCTTC.

This clone was observed a handful of times. The V call is TRBV4-1, the J call TRBJ2-7; 8 nucleotides line up with TRBD1. CDR1 is MGHRA, CDR2 YSYEKL, per germline. V gave up 3 bases and J gave up 5 bases; unmatched junction bases: 6. The length of the CDR3 is 14 residues. DNA for the CDR3: TGCGCCAGCAGCCACGGACAGGGATTCGACGAGCAGTACTTC. It is translated as CASSHGQGFDEQYF.

This clone turned up a few times. The genes are TRBV5-4 and TRBJ2-7; possibly TRBD1 or TRBD2 for D (5 bases each). CDR3 length equals 15 residues. The V and J ends lost 7 bases and 0 bases respectively, with 17 bases between them. Germline V lookup: CDR1 SGHNT, CDR2 YYREEE (reference sequence). CDR3 in amino acids: CASSPGTPTSYEQYF. The DNA for the CDR3 is TGTGCCAGCTCCCCTGGGACCCCAACCTCCTACGAGCAGTACTTC. The full variable domain, with the rest looked up from reference TRBV5-4 and TRBJ2-7, is ETGVTQSPTHLIKTRGQQVTLRCSSQSGHNTVSWYQQALGQGPQFIFQYYREEENGRGNFPPRFSGLQFPNYSSELNVNALELDDSALYLCASSPGTPTSYEQYFGPGTRLTVT.

This clone was found a few times. The chain joins TRBV19 to TRBJ2-1; a weak D match, TRBD1 (6 bases). V lost 5 bases, J lost 6 bases, and 17 bases lay in between. CDR1 is LNHDA, CDR2 SQIVND, per germline (reference sequence). The CDR3 extends over 15 amino acids. The chain's CDR3 is CASSGGQGILNEQFF. The CDR3 DNA reads TGTGCCAGTAGTGGGGGCCAGGGGATACTCAATGAGCAGTTCTTC.

V gene TRBV7-9 combines with J gene TRBJ1-1; TRBD1 agrees at 8 bases. J lost 10 bases, V lost 4 bases, and 8 bases had no gene match. The CDR3 length is 13 residues. Germline CDR1 is SEHNR and CDR2 is FQNEAQ (reference sequence). The CDR3 bases are TGTGCCAGCAGCTCCCCGATCGACAGGGGAGCTTTCTTT. Translation gives CASSSPIDRGAFF.

The sample holds a few counts of this clone. The chain carries TRBV5-1 and TRBJ1-2; 10 positions agree with TRBD1. The CDR3 runs to 18 residues. Germline assignment: CDR1 SGHRS and CDR2 YFSETQ. J was trimmed by 6 bases and V by 2 bases; bases with no gene match: 16. Here the CDR3 DNA reads TGCGCCAGCAGCTTCGTCGCGAACTTTCCGGGACAGGGGCATGGCTACACCTTC. It translates to CASSFVANFPGQGHGYTF.

V gene TRBV5-1 combines with J gene TRBJ2-5, with D uncertain. Germline values: CDR1 SGHRS, CDR2 YFSETQ. The CDR3 consists of 13 residues. V was shortened by 6 bases and J by 5 bases, with 14 bases between the two germline ends. The chain's CDR3 is CASTTRPGETQYF. The CDR3 DNA reads TGCGCCAGCACCACCAGGCCTGGGGAGACCCAGTACTTC. The variable domain in full, completed from reference TRBV5-1 and TRBJ2-5, reads KAGVTQTPRYLIKTRGQQVTLSCSPISGHRSVSWYQQTPGQGLQFLFEYFSETQRNKGNFPGRFSGRQFSNSRSEMNVSTLELGDSALYLCASTTRPGETQYFGPGTRLLVL.

The J gene is TRBJ2-3, the V gene TRBV2; maybe TRBD1 (6 bases). CDR3 length equals 12 residues. Trimming removed 5 bases from V and 4 bases from J, with 7 bases in between. Per the germline V gene, CDR1 is SNHLY and CDR2 is FYNNEI. The DNA of the CDR3 is TGTGCCAGCAGTAGGGGGTCAGATACGCAGTATTTT. Encoded protein: CASSRGSDTQYF. The full variable domain, with the rest looked up from reference TRBV2 and TRBJ2-3, is EPEVTQTPSHQVTQMGQEVILRCVPISNHLYFYWYRQILGQKVEFLVSFYNNEISEKSEIFDDQFSVERPDGSNFTLKIRSTKLEDSAMYFCASSRGSDTQYFGPGTRLTVL.

The CDR3 bases are TGTGCCAGTAGTATCGGTAATGAAAAACTGTTTTTT. Its translation: CASSIGNEKLFF. The chain employs TRBV19 and TRBJ1-4; D uncertain. Germline V gives CDR1 LNHDA, CDR2 SQIVND (reference sequence). The germline V and J ends were trimmed by 3 bases and 4 bases, with 3 bases remaining between them. There are 12 residues in the CDR3.

This chain uses TRBV5-1 with TRBJ2-5; a weak D match, TRBD1 (6 bases). V was clipped by 4 bases and J by 4 bases, with 17 bases between them. The CDR3 is 15 residues long. The germline CDR1 and CDR2 sequences are SGHRS and YFSETQ. The CDR3: CASSPPGHKGETQYF. DNA of the CDR3: TGCGCCAGCAGCCCCCCGGGACATAAAGGAGAGACCCAGTACTTC.

The chain has TRBV2 and TRBJ1-2, with D unresolved. The CDR3 is 12 residues long. Deletions cut 2 bases from V and 8 bases from J, with 9 bases between. Germline-derived CDR1 and CDR2 are SNHLY and FYNNEI. The CDR3 here is CASSELSGGYTF. The CDR3 region has the DNA TGTGCCAGCAGTGAACTTTCCGGGGGCTACACCTTC.

This clone was recorded once. The rearrangement links TRBV2 to TRBJ2-7; 10 bases fit TRBD1. Germline trimming cut 4 bases from V and 0 bases from J; bases unmatched to any gene: 18. The CDR3 runs to 20 residues. CDR1 is SNHLY and CDR2 is FYNNEI in the germline V gene. The CDR3 loop is CASSAHPGTGEAQTSYEQYF. In nucleotides, the CDR3 is TGTGCCAGCAGTGCCCATCCTGGGACAGGGGAGGCCCAGACCTCCTACGAGCAGTACTTC.

The genes are TRBV9 and TRBJ2-3; D ambiguous. Trimming shortened V by 3 bases and J by 2 bases, and 13 bases separated the two germline ends. The CDR3 extends over 15 amino acids. The germline gives CDR1 SGDLS, CDR2 YYNGEE. CDR3 in DNA: TGTGCCAGCAGCGCTCCGGAGATGCCCACAGATACGCAGTATTTT. It encodes CASSAPEMPTDTQYF.